This entry lists 29 T cell receptor beta chains sequenced from one sample in a study of CD8+CD57+ T cells in acquired aplastic anemia. Both TCR beta VDJ combination and CDR3 sequence profiling were carried out. Genomic DNA was the template for this profiling. MiXCR, run by TCRdb on the reads, gives a single entry per CDR3 protein. The sample records 150,000 to 200,000 distinct CDR3 sequences, approximately 48% being singletons. CD8+CD57+ cell expansion, shown by flow cytometry, had occurred in the patients selected for sequencing. The sequencing sample was made of sorted CD4+, CD8+, or CD8+CD57+ T cells (not recorded which) from PBMCs. The source of these receptors is a human donor with aplastic anemia.

The chain employs TRBV15 and TRBJ2-7, with D possibly TRBD2 on 5 matching bases. CDR3 length: 14 amino acids. CDR1 LNHNV and CDR2 YYDKDF come from the germline V gene (reference sequence). V was cut by 3 bases and J by 0 bases, with 9 bases left in between. Written as DNA, the CDR3 is TGTGCCACCAGCAGTAGCGTTAGCTCCTACGAGCAGTACTTC. Protein sequence: CATSSSVSSYEQYF.

Notes on this clonotype: Germline is not matched at one junction end, which may reflect a read error. The V gene is TRBV11-2, the J gene TRBJ2-3, with D perhaps TRBD2 (6 bases). Looked up from germline, CDR1 is SGHAT and CDR2 is FQNNGV. The CDR3 contains 16 residues. CDR3 DNA sequence: TGTGTCAGCGAATGGGCGGAGGGCAGGTTGCCAGATACGCAGTATTTT. Protein: CVSEWAEGRLPDTQYF.

The chain employs TRBV27 and TRBJ2-2; maybe TRBD2 (5 bases). Germline values: CDR1 MNHEY, CDR2 SMNVEV (reference sequence). The CDR3 extends over 14 amino acids. The germline V and J ends were trimmed by 3 bases and 5 bases, with 10 bases remaining between them. CDR3 loop: CASSLRAGTGELFF. The CDR3 DNA reads TGTGCCAGCAGTTTGAGGGCCGGAACCGGGGAGCTGTTTTTT.

This clonotype was detected a few times. The J gene is TRBJ1-2, the V gene TRBV28; D perhaps matches TRBD1 (6 bases). Trimming removed 2 bases at V and 8 bases at J, with 15 bases between. Germline-derived CDR1 and CDR2 are MDHEN and SYDVKM. There are 14 residues in the CDR3. CDR3: CASSLGTHSKGYTF. CDR3 in DNA: TGTGCCAGCAGTTTAGGGACACACTCAAAGGGCTACACCTTC.

This chain joins TRBV29-1 and TRBJ1-1, with D perhaps TRBD1 (5 bases). V shed 6 bases and J shed 4 bases, with 15 bases lying between them. Germline V gene sequence: CDR1 SQVTM, CDR2 ANQGSEA. The length of the CDR3 is 13 residues. CDR3 sequence reads: CSVHLGGGTEAFF. DNA of the CDR3: TGCAGCGTGCACCTGGGGGGAGGCACTGAAGCTTTCTTT.

This clonotype has a handful of counts. V gene TRBV29-1 combines with J gene TRBJ1-2; TRBD1 matches 7 bases. This CDR3 spans 12 amino acids. V was pared by 6 bases and J by 7 bases, with 8 bases of the junction left unmatched. CDR1 and CDR2 (germline): SQVTM, ANQGSEA. This CDR3 is CSVPDRFGGYTF. The CDR3 region has the DNA TGCAGCGTCCCGGACAGGTTTGGTGGCTACACCTTC.

A few counts support this clonotype. J is TRBJ2-1 and V is TRBV10-3; no clear D. V was pared by 0 bases and J by 5 bases, with 8 bases between. Germline loops: CDR1 ENHRY, CDR2 SYGVKD. The CDR3 has 14 amino acids. The CDR3 protein is CAISESKTHNEQFF. As DNA, the CDR3 is TGTGCCATCAGTGAGTCGAAAACCCACAATGAGCAGTTCTTC.

This clonotype was recorded at least ten times. The CDR3 loop reads CASSSRGRDPTYNEQFF. DNA for the CDR3: TGTGCCAGCAGCTCCCGAGGTAGGGACCCCACCTACAATGAGCAGTTCTTC. This chain uses TRBV11-2 with TRBJ2-1; D may be TRBD1 or TRBD2 (5 bases each). CDR1 SGHAT and CDR2 FQNNGV come from the germline V gene. Deletions cut 4 bases from V and 2 bases from J, with 18 bases between. This CDR3 contains 17 residues.

This clonotype was seen ten or more times. The rearrangement joins TRBV27 to TRBJ1-6, with a tentative D call TRBD1 (5 bases). Germline V lookup: CDR1 MNHEY, CDR2 SMNVEV (reference sequence). The CDR3 has 16 amino acids. The V end was cut by 6 bases, the J end by 7 bases, with 19 bases between. The CDR3 reads CASRGLWTESNSPLHF. CDR3 DNA sequence: TGTGCCAGCAGGGGACTTTGGACGGAATCAAATTCACCCCTCCACTTT.

J is TRBJ2-7 and V is TRBV5-1; 10 bases agree with TRBD1. Germline assignment: CDR1 SGHRS and CDR2 YFSETQ. The CDR3 extends over 13 amino acids. V lost 4 bases and J lost 7; bases outside the gene matches: 5. CDR3 sequence reads: CASSPGGQGEQYF. In DNA, the CDR3 is TGCGCCAGCAGCCCGGGGGGACAGGGGGAGCAGTACTTC.

Regarding this clonotype: The junction and the germline gene differ at one end; a read error may be behind it. The chain recombines TRBV10-3 with TRBJ1-2, with TRBD1 matching 8 bases. Per germline, CDR1 ENHRY and CDR2 SYGVKD. This CDR3 has 15 amino acids. CDR3 coding DNA: TGTGCCAGCAGTTTGACAGGGGAGGCTAACTATGGCTACACCTTC. It yields the protein CASSLTGEANYGYTF.

This clonotype appeared a few times. The V call is TRBV10-3, the J call TRBJ2-5; TRBD1 or TRBD2 may be the D gene (6 bases each). Per germline, CDR1 ENHRY and CDR2 SYGVKD. CDR3 length: 13 residues. The V gene lost 11 bases and the J gene lost 5 bases, with 18 bases spanning the gap. The CDR3 sequence: CACSLGGSETQYF. The CDR3 DNA is TGTGCCTGCTCGTTGGGGGGCTCGGAGACCCAGTACTTC.

This clonotype has at least ten counts. This chain connects TRBV9 to TRBJ2-5, with 7 bases aligning to TRBD2. The V gene end was trimmed by 2 bases and the J gene end by 2 bases; junction bases not matched to a gene: 6. This CDR3 has 15 amino acids. Germline V gene data show CDR1 as SGDLS and CDR2 as YYNGEE. The CDR3 protein is CASSVGTISQETQYF. CDR3 nucleotides: TGTGCCAGCAGCGTGGGGACTATAAGTCAAGAGACCCAGTACTTC.

Many counts were recorded for this clonotype. The chain is built from TRBV5-6 and TRBJ2-5, with TRBD2 matching 9 bases. CDR1 SGHDT and CDR2 YYEEEE come from the germline V gene. The CDR3 is 15 amino acids. Unmatched junction bases numbered 5, after V lost 3 bases and J lost 2 bases. CDR3 nucleotides: TGTGCCAGCAGCTCTAGCGGGATCGTTCAAGAGACCCAGTACTTC. Its protein product is CASSSSGIVQETQYF.

This clonotype was found many times. The chain is built from TRBV10-3 and TRBJ2-3; no definite D call. Germline V gene sequence: CDR1 ENHRY, CDR2 SYGVKD. There are 15 residues in the CDR3. V lost 0 bases to trimming and J lost 1 base, with 8 bases between them. DNA of the CDR3: TGTGCCATCAGTGAGTCCGTTACAGGCACAGATACGCAGTATTTT. Translating gives CAISESVTGTDTQYF.

This clonotype was recorded once. The J gene is TRBJ1-1, the V gene TRBV5-8, with D maybe TRBD1 (6 bases). The CDR3 consists of 13 residues. V dropped 7 bases and J dropped 3 bases, with 13 bases sitting between them. In germline, CDR1 is SGHTS, CDR2 YDEGEE. CDR3 nucleotide sequence: TGTGCCAGCTCCCCGGGGGCTGACACTGAAGCTTTCTTT. This encodes CASSPGADTEAFF.

The chain links TRBV20-1 to TRBJ2-5; TRBD1 matches 7 bases. Germline V lookup: CDR1 DFQATT, CDR2 SNEGSKA (reference sequence). J gave up 6 bases and V 7 bases, and 11 bases lay outside the gene matches. The CDR3 sequence is 13 residues long. This CDR3 reads CSVARGQGKTQYF. The CDR3 DNA reads as TGCAGTGTTGCGAGGGGGCAGGGTAAGACCCAGTACTTC.

The rearrangement joins TRBV2 to TRBJ1-1, with D perhaps TRBD1 (5 bases). Trimming stripped 3 bases from V and 3 bases from J, with 11 bases between. CDR3 length equals 14 residues. CDR1 and CDR2 from the germline V gene are SNHLY and FYNNEI. The CDR3 protein is CASSDRVGDTEAFF. DNA for the CDR3: TGTGCCAGCAGTGACAGGGTAGGAGACACTGAAGCTTTCTTT.

The gene calls are TRBV15 and TRBJ2-1; either TRBD1 or TRBD2 may supply D (5 bases each). The V end was cut by 3 bases, the J end by 9 bases, with 18 bases between. The germline gives CDR1 LNHNV, CDR2 YYDKDF (reference sequence). The CDR3 has 15 residues. The DNA for the CDR3 is TGTGCCACCAGCAGCTATTGGGGGAGTGGGGGTGAGCAGTTCTTC. It yields the protein CATSSYWGSGGEQFF.

This clonotype was picked up many times. J is TRBJ1-2 and V is TRBV20-1; TRBD1 matches at 7 bases. V was clipped by 0 bases and J by 5 bases; unmatched bases: 6. The CDR3 has 14 amino acids. Germline V gives CDR1 DFQATT, CDR2 SNEGSKA (reference sequence). CDR3 DNA sequence: TGCAGTGCTAGAGATCGCCAGGGGGTGTATGGCTACACCTTC. Protein sequence: CSARDRQGVYGYTF.

Ten or more counts support this clonotype. CDR3 nucleotide sequence: TGTGCCAGCAGCCAAGAAAGACACCCCCAGCATTTT. Translating gives CASSQERHPQHF. The gene calls are TRBV3-1 and TRBJ1-5; the D is unclear. Germline CDR1 LGHDT, CDR2 YNNKEL (reference sequence). Trimming removed 0 bases at V and 10 bases at J, with 7 bases between. This CDR3 contains 12 residues. Based on the CDR3 plus reference TRBV3-1 and TRBJ1-5, the full variable domain is DTAVSQTPKYLVTQMGNDKSIKCEQNLGHDTMYWYKQDSKKFLKIMFSYNNKELIINETVPNRFSPKSPDKAHLNLHINSLELGDSAVYFCASSQERHPQHFGDGTRLSIL.

DNA of the CDR3: TGCAGTGCTAGCCCGGATAAAGAGACCCAGTACTTC. This codes for CSASPDKETQYF. The J gene is TRBJ2-5, the V gene TRBV20-1; no clear D gene. Germline V gene data show CDR1 as DFQATT and CDR2 as SNEGSKA (reference sequence). V lost 3 bases and J 3 bases, leaving 8 bases between the germline ends. The CDR3 totals 12 residues.

The V and J genes are TRBV14 and TRBJ2-5; 7 nucleotides align to TRBD2. CDR1 is SGHDN, CDR2 FVKESK, per germline. V was clipped by 11 bases and J by 2 bases; unmatched bases: 5. The CDR3 sequence is 12 residues long. Here the CDR3 reads CAGRGFQETQYF. CDR3 DNA: TGTGCCGGGCGGGGGTTTCAAGAGACCCAGTACTTC.

The rearrangement links TRBV19 to TRBJ2-3; TRBD2 agrees at 12 bases. J gave up 11 bases and V 1 base, and 10 bases lay outside the gene matches. CDR1 and CDR2 (germline): LNHDA, SQIVND (reference sequence). This CDR3 spans 16 amino acids. The CDR3 region has the DNA TGTGCCAGTAGTATAGCCGGACTAGCGGGGACCCGAGGGCAGTATTTT. This gives the protein CASSIAGLAGTRGQYF.

In its sample, this clonotype was seen many times. The chain recombines TRBV9 with TRBJ1-2, with 12 bases aligning to TRBD1. The CDR3 spans 16 residues. The germline V gene encodes CDR1 SGDLS and CDR2 YYNGEE. V was clipped by 4 bases and J by 5 bases; unmatched bases: 9. The CDR3 loop reads CASSLEGTGGVYGYTF. CDR3 DNA sequence: TGTGCCAGCAGCCTGGAGGGGACAGGGGGCGTTTATGGCTACACCTTC.

This clonotype occurred many times. The V gene is TRBV5-6, the J gene TRBJ2-7; 7 nucleotides align to TRBD1. This CDR3 is 15 amino acids long. Trimming cost V 4 bases and J 6 bases; bases outside gene matches: 13. Germline V CDR1 and CDR2: SGHDT, YYEEEE. CDR3 amino acids: CASSHPDRVQGEQYF. CDR3 in DNA: TGTGCCAGCAGCCACCCCGACAGGGTCCAGGGCGAGCAGTACTTC.

V usage is TRBV24-1 and J usage is TRBJ2-7; D not certain. V dropped 5 bases and J dropped 5 bases, with 12 bases sitting between them. This CDR3 has 13 residues. Germline values: CDR1 KGHDR, CDR2 SFDVKD. Here the CDR3 DNA reads TGTGCCACCAGTGGCCGGTTCACGCACGAGCAGTACTTC. Encoded protein: CATSGRFTHEQYF.

This clonotype was observed at least ten times. J is TRBJ1-5 and V is TRBV5-1; 10 bases fit TRBD1. Germline V lookup: CDR1 SGHRS, CDR2 YFSETQ. The V and J ends lost 4 bases and 5 bases, in that order; junction bases with no gene match: 3. This CDR3 is 14 amino acids long. The CDR3 coding sequence is TGCGCCAGCAGCACGGGGACAGGGGATCAGCCCCAGCATTTT. This gives the protein CASSTGTGDQPQHF.

The V and J genes are TRBV3-1 and TRBJ1-2, with 8 positions matching TRBD1. The germline V gene encodes CDR1 LGHDT and CDR2 YNNKEL (reference sequence). The CDR3 spans 15 residues. The V segment lost 1 base and the J segment 7 bases; nucleotides outside the gene matches: 8. The CDR3 sequence: CASSQGQGAIIGYTF. DNA for the CDR3: TGTGCCAGCAGCCAAGGGCAGGGGGCGATTATTGGCTACACCTTC.